This is a list of T cell receptor beta chains from one sample in a study of CD8+CD57+ T cells in acquired aplastic anemia. TCRdb reprocessed the reads with MiXCR, giving one entry per CDR3 protein. Of approximately 150,000 distinct CDR3 sequences listed, around half are singletons. The sequenced material came from sorted CD4+, CD8+, or CD8+CD57+ T cells (not recorded which) from PBMCs. These receptors were collected from a human donor with aplastic anemia. CDR3s include the opening cysteine and the closing phenylalanine or tryptophan. The order of the fields is J gene, V gene, D gene, clone size, CDR3 length, CDR3 protein, CDR3 DNA. D genes are given only for firm matches. Expanded clones get a size class; other rows say once, few or many, or leave the size out.

TRBJ2-7 | TRBV7-3 | . | many | 17 | CASSLEGGQTFSYEQYF | TGTGCCAGCAGCCTGGAAGGAGGACAGACCTTCTCCTACGAGCAGTACTTC
TRBJ2-5 | TRBV2 | TRBD1 | few | 13 | CASSDRGPETQYF | TGTGCCAGCAGTGACAGGGGGCCTGAGACCCAGTACTTC
TRBJ2-1 | TRBV5-1 | . | . | 15 | CASSTGTPSCNEQFF | TGCGCCAGCAGCACCGGGACACCGTCCTGCAATGAGCAGTTCTTC
TRBJ1-1 | TRBV4-3 | . | . | 14 | CASSQGQKNTEAFF | TGCGCCAGCAGCCAAGGACAAAAGAACACTGAAGCTTTCTTT
TRBJ1-4 | TRBV5-1 | TRBD1 | many | 14 | CASSPGQNVEKLFF | TGCGCCAGCAGTCCGGGACAGAATGTTGAAAAACTGTTTTTT
TRBJ1-6 | TRBV7-9 | . | . | 14 | CASSLESGNSSLHF | TGTGCCAGCAGCTTGGAGAGCGGGAATTCATCCCTCCACTTT
TRBJ1-4 | TRBV10-3 | . | few | 12 | CAISQDNEKLFF | TGTGCCATCAGTCAGGATAATGAAAAACTGTTTTTT
TRBJ2-7 | TRBV24-1 | TRBD2 | . | 13 | CAPGTSGVYEQYF | TGTGCCCCTGGGACTAGCGGGGTTTACGAGCAGTACTTC
TRBJ1-1 | TRBV6-5 | . | few | 15 | CASSYSGQGDTEAFF | TGTGCCAGCAGTTACTCGGGGCAAGGGGACACTGAAGCTTTCTTT
TRBJ2-5 | TRBV13 | . | many | 15 | CASSPRGSGQETQYF | TGTGCCAGCAGCCCCCGGGGTAGCGGCCAAGAGACCCAGTACTTC
TRBJ1-2 | TRBV2 | . | . | 12 | CASRSDTYGYTF | TGTGCCAGCAGATCCGACACCTATGGCTACACCTTC
TRBJ1-4 | TRBV20-1 | . | many | 15 | CSARDLKSVSEKLFF | TGCAGTGCTAGAGATTTAAAAAGCGTTAGTGAAAAACTGTTTTTT
TRBJ2-7 | TRBV24-1 | . | once | 13 | CATSDFPGYEQYF | TGTGCCACCAGTGATTTCCCGGGCTACGAGCAGTACTTC
TRBJ2-5 | TRBV18 | TRBD2 | . | 15 | CASSLGTSGEETQYF | TGTGCCAGCTCACTCGGGACTAGCGGAGAAGAGACCCAGTACTTC
TRBJ1-3 | TRBV7-2 | . | many | 16 | CASSGTGILSGNTIYF | TGTGCCAGCAGCGGTACAGGTATACTCTCTGGAAACACCATATATTTT
TRBJ1-3 | TRBV5-6 | . | . | 12 | CASSRNGNTIYF | TGTGCCAGCAGCCGGAATGGAAACACCATATATTTT
TRBJ2-2 | TRBV20-1 | . | . | 14 | CSAGQPLYTGELFF | TGCAGTGCTGGGCAACCTCTTTACACCGGGGAGCTGTTTTTT
TRBJ2-3 | TRBV10-3 | . | . | 13 | CATRDTYTDTQYF | TGTGCCACCCGGGACACTTACACAGATACGCAGTATTTT
TRBJ2-3 | TRBV7-3 | TRBD2 | . | 16 | CASSSGLAGDQYTQYF | TGTGCCAGCAGCTCCGGACTAGCGGGAGACCAGTATACGCAGTATTTT
TRBJ2-7 | TRBV3-1 | TRBD2 | . | 19 | CASSQGGQFREGRLNEQYF | TGTGCCAGCAGCCAAGGGGGGCAGTTCCGGGAGGGCCGCTTGAACGAGCAGTACTTC